This T cell receptor beta chain appears in the sequencing data of a study of T cell responses to AZD1222 COVID-19 vaccine. Data came from immunoSEQ multiplex PCR; TCRdb stores just in-frame clones and leaves some out. The repertoire holds about 85,000 clones, with 89% as singletons. Trimming cost V 5 bases and J 0 bases, with 14 bases left between them. Germline V gene lookup returns CDR1 SGHVS and CDR2 FQNEAQ. The CDR3 loop spans 16 amino acids. General study points: Spike-wide vaccine-associated CD4 TCRs dominated at 160-218 and 743-854. It was only 6 or 7 AZD1222 recipients who were seropositive at baseline. Among spike-specific TCRs, nearly half reportedly target unmutated variant regions.

As regards this clone: Its target is not known.

This chain links TRBV7-8 with TRBJ1-3, with D perhaps TRBD1 (5 bases). The sequences come from peripheral blood, collected on day 0 of AZD1222 vaccination. The TCR comes from an adult in good health. The CDR3 DNA is TGTGCCAGCAGCAGAACGGGACTGAGCTCTGGAAACACCATATATTTT. It is translated as CASSRTGLSSGNTIYF.